Listed here are 11 T cell receptor beta chains from one sample, sequenced in a study of T cells in Graves' hyperthyroidism and ophthalmopathy (dated by TCRdb to the late 2010s). The library was generated by multiplex PCR. Sequencing was performed on an Illumina HiSeq 2000. TCR beta CDR3 regions were amplified from RNA transcripts. The first round of RT-PCR for the TCR CDR3 was performed with the HTBI primer set and the Qiagen OneStep RT-PCR kit. Starting from the raw public reads, TCRdb applied fastp trimming at Q25, assembled clones with MiXCR and retained in-frame beta chains. Entries are consolidated by CDR3 protein sequence, retaining the most common genes and DNA. This sample lists approximately 700,000 distinct CDR3 sequences; about 45% were detected once. The top ten constitute less than 9% of the sample. The sequencing sample was made of peripheral blood or thyroid tissue (not recorded which). Receptors were obtained from an adult man with Graves' disease, either hyperthyroidism or ophthalmopathy (not recorded which).

This clonotype was recorded many times. The CDR3 loop is CASSEGSRTEVNQPQHF. CDR3 coding DNA: TGTGCCAGCAGTGAAGGGAGTCGGACAGAGGTTAATCAGCCCCAGCATTTT. The genes are TRBV2 and TRBJ1-5, with a tentative D call TRBD1 (6 bases). CDR1 is SNHLY and CDR2 is FYNNEI in the germline V gene. The CDR3 has 17 amino acids. V was clipped by 1 base and J by 4 bases, with 17 bases between them.

J is TRBJ1-2 and V is TRBV29-1; a weak D match, TRBD1 (6 bases). The V end was cut by 7 bases, the J end by 0 bases, with 15 bases between. Germline V CDR1 and CDR2: SQVTM, ANQGSEA. This CDR3 contains 14 residues. CDR3: CSEGPGTTNYGYTF. The CDR3 nucleotides read TGCAGCGAAGGCCCCGGGACAACTAACTATGGCTACACCTTC.

The sample holds a few counts of this clonotype. This sequence joins TRBV12-3 or TRBV12-4 and TRBJ1-4; D gene unclear. Trimming stripped 5 bases from V and 4 bases from J, with 26 bases between. The CDR3 extends over 19 amino acids. The CDR3 DNA reads TGTGCCAGCAGTGAGAACCCAGTTCACCTGGCCGCAAGTAATGAAAAACTGTTTTTT. Translation gives CASSENPVHLAASNEKLFF.

There are many counts of this clonotype. The J gene is TRBJ1-6, the V gene TRBV7-8, with 7 bases identical to TRBD1. The CDR3 contains 15 residues. Germline V CDR1 and CDR2: SGHVS, FQNEAQ. With V trimmed by 5 bases and J by 5 bases, 6 bases remained unmatched. CDR3 protein: CASSIRDSHNSPLHF. The CDR3 DNA reads as TGTGCCAGCAGCATCCGGGACAGCCATAATTCACCCCTCCACTTT.

The chain links TRBV20-1 to TRBJ1-5; the match to TRBD1 covers 7 bases. CDR1 and CDR2 (germline): DFQATT, SNEGSKA (reference sequence). The CDR3 length is 14 residues. Trimming at V came to 5 bases and at J to 1 base, leaving 5 bases not matched to a gene. CDR3 region: CSASRGRSNQPQHF. CDR3 in DNA: TGCAGTGCTTCCAGGGGGAGGAGCAATCAGCCCCAGCATTTT.

This clonotype came up many times. The chain uses TRBV2 and TRBJ1-4; no definite D call. In germline, CDR1 is SNHLY, CDR2 FYNNEI. V lost 6 bases and J lost 8, with 13 bases in between. CDR3 size: 13 residues. In DNA, the CDR3 is TGTGCCAGCAGACAGTATGTTCCAGAAAAACTGTTTTTT. It yields the protein CASRQYVPEKLFF. The complete variable domain, with remaining parts taken from reference TRBV2 and TRBJ1-4, reads EPEVTQTPSHQVTQMGQEVILRCVPISNHLYFYWYRQILGQKVEFLVSFYNNEISEKSEIFDDQFSVERPDGSNFTLKIRSTKLEDSAMYFCASRQYVPEKLFFGSGTQLSVL.

This clonotype was found many times. One end of the junction does not line up with germline, which may come from a read error. J is TRBJ2-7 and V is TRBV7-7; D uncertain. This CDR3 has 13 amino acids. In germline, CDR1 is SSHAT, CDR2 FNYEAQ (reference sequence). CDR3 protein: CASSPGPAYEQYF. In DNA, the CDR3 is TGTGCTAGCAGCCCCGGGCCGGCCTACGAGCAGTACTTC.

About this clonotype: Mismatch with germline at one junction end may stem from a read error. The chain couples TRBV5-1 to TRBJ2-7; D gene uncertain. This CDR3 is 12 amino acids long. CDR1 and CDR2 (germline): SGHRS, YFSETQ. CDR3 sequence reads: CASSFDGYERYF. The CDR3 DNA reads as TGCGCCAGCAGCTTCGACGGCTACGAGCGGTACTTC.

The genes are TRBV6-1 and TRBJ1-1; D not resolved. CDR1 MNHNS and CDR2 SASEGT come from the germline V gene. The CDR3 extends over 13 amino acids. Trimming took 2 bases from V and 9 from J, leaving 13 bases between them. CDR3 protein: CASSEIGNNQAFF. The CDR3 DNA is TGTGCCAGCAGTGAAATAGGAAATAACCAAGCTTTCTTT.

About this clonotype: At one end, the junction sequence differs from germline, possibly due to a read error. The chain joins TRBV5-1 to TRBJ1-2; 9 bases agree with TRBD1. CDR1 SGHRS and CDR2 YFSETQ come from the germline V gene. The CDR3 runs 17 residues. CDR3 region: CASSVPGQGLFYYGYTF. The CDR3 DNA follows: TGTGCCAGCAGCGTACCGGGACAGGGATTATTTTACTATGGCTACACCTTC.

The chain joins TRBV7-9 to TRBJ2-7; 11 positions match TRBD1. The CDR3 contains 14 residues. V shed 6 bases, J shed 4 bases, and the junction held 5 bases outside the gene matches. CDR1 is SEHNR and CDR2 is FQNEAQ in the germline V gene (reference sequence). The CDR3 coding sequence is TGTGCCAGCAGGGGACAGGGGGATTGGTACGAGCAGTACTTC. Its protein product is CASRGQGDWYEQYF. Full variable domain (remainder filled in from reference TRBV7-9 and TRBJ2-7): DTGVSQNPRHKITKRGQNVTFRCDPISEHNRLYWYRQTLGQGPEFLTYFQNEAQLEKSRLLSDRFSAERPKGSFSTLEIQRTEQGDSAMYLCASRGQGDWYEQYFGPGTRLTVT.